The clone carrying this T cell receptor (beta chain) counts as medium-sized. As yet, its antigen is unknown. The record originates from a study of liver allograft versus peripheral blood T cells. Turning to the study itself: Transplanted-liver T cell receptor repertoires were compared with recipients' peripheral blood repertoires.

Each CDR3 protein gets one entry after TCRdb re-called the reads with MiXCR. The sample holds 8,500 to 9,500 distinct CDR3 sequences, 20% seen once. Findings and limits, study-wide: Within liver allografts, T cell receptor repertoires were reportedly different from those in peripheral blood.

With 2 bases removed from V and 3 bases from J, the gap between germline ends came to 8 bases. The germline CDR1 and CDR2 sequences are KGHDR and SFDVKD. The CDR3 spans 14 residues. The clonotype was recovered from a human patient who had a liver transplant. Some T cells may possibly be graft donor cells. The chain is built from TRBV24-1 and TRBJ2-3; maybe TRBD1 (6 bases). CDR3 loop: CATSDYRATDTQYF. The CDR3 nucleotides are TGTGCCACCAGTGATTACAGGGCTACAGATACGCAGTATTTT.